This TCR beta chain was sequenced during a study of T-cell memory formation after mild COVID-19. Across the study: TCR clusters showed largely donor specificity.

Notes on the study in general: A second wave of clones peaked on day 37, and their SARS-CoV-2 specificity went unconfirmed.

TCR alpha and TCR beta cDNA libraries carrying sample barcodes and UMIs came from 5'RACE with constant-segment primers. TCRdb redid the calling of the 5' RACE reads with MiXCR, one entry per CDR3 protein. The data contain approximately 100,000 distinct CDR3 sequences, roughly 10% of them singletons. The CDR3 is 13 residues long. Per germline, CDR1 KGHSH and CDR2 LQKENI. Deletions cut 2 bases from V and 3 bases from J, with 5 bases between. Turning to this clonotype: Its antigen is still unknown.

This clonotype originated in a man aged 18 to 35 who had mild COVID-19 (a few samples of this study predate the infection). Cell type and time point are not known. The chain has TRBV18 and TRBJ1-5; D unresolved. The sample comprised PBMCs or a T cell subset sorted from them (not recorded which). CDR3 DNA: TGTGCCAGCTCACCATTGAACAATCAGCCCCAGCATTTT. Its protein is CASSPLNNQPQHF.